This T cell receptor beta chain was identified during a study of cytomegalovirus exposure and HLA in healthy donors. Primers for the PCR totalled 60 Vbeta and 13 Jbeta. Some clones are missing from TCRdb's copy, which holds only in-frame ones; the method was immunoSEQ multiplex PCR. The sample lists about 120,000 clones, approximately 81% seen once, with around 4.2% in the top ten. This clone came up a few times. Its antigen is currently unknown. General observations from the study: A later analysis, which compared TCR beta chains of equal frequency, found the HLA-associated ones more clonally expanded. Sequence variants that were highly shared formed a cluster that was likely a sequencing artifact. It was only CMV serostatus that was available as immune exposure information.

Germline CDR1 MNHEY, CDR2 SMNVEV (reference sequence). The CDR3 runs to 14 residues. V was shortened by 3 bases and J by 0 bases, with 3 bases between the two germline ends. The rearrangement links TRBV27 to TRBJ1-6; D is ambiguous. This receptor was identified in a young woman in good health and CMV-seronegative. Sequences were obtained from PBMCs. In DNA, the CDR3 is TGTGCCAGCAGTTTGAGCTCCTATAATTCACCCCTCCACTTT. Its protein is CASSLSSYNSPLHF.